This T cell receptor (beta chain) is drawn from a study of T-cell reconstitution after alpha-beta-depleted transplantation in children. This clonotype has at least ten counts. Per the germline V gene, CDR1 is LGHNA and CDR2 is YNFKEQ. The CDR3 contains 18 residues. Trimming shortened V by 1 base and J by 4 bases, and 23 bases separated the two germline ends. TCRbeta library preparation incorporated unique molecular identifiers. Each CDR3 protein gets one entry after TCRdb re-called the PCR reads with MiXCR. The sample holds about 240,000 distinct CDR3 sequences, around 13% seen once. The V gene is TRBV4-2, the J gene TRBJ2-7, with D tentatively TRBD1 or TRBD2 (5 bases each). This material consisted of PBMCs from the stem cell graft donor, taken from the stem cell graft. The sequence was collected from a human donor who donated a stem cell graft to a child with acute lymphoblastic leukemia. CDR3 DNA: TGTGCCAGCAGCCAAGTGATCCCCGGGACCCTGATCCAATACGAGCAGTACTTC. Its translation is CASSQVIPGTLIQYEQYF.